These T cell receptor beta chains were read from a single sample in a study of blood T cell repertoires in COVID-19. Assay used: immunoSEQ multiplex PCR; TCRdb lists only in-frame clones, some missing. The sample carries around 44,000 clones, approximately 85% recorded once. Sample: peripheral blood. These receptors all stem from a man aged 40-55 years with active or convalescent COVID-19. Both conserved end residues are part of each CDR3. Each record gives: V gene, J gene, clone size, D gene, CDR3 protein, CDR3 DNA. D genes are given only for firm matches. Rows may omit the clone size; those that give it use once, few, many or a size class.

TRBV5-4	TRBJ2-4	NA	TRBD2	CASSSAAGGGWENIQYF	TGTGCCAGCAGCTCCGCTGCCGGGGGGGGATGGGAAAACATTCAGTACTTC
TRBV3-1/TRBV3-2	TRBJ2-1	NA	TRBD1	CASSQGDRVRSEQFF	TGTGCCAGCAGCCAAGGGGACAGGGTACGGAGTGAGCAGTTCTTC
TRBV24-1	TRBJ1-4	NA	TRBD1	CATSEAGTGNEKLFF	TGTGCCACCAGTGAGGCCGGGACAGGGAATGAAAAACTGTTTTTT
TRBV12-3/TRBV12-4	TRBJ1-1	NA	NA	CASRLGGDTEAFF	TGTGCCAGCAGACTTGGGGGGGACACTGAAGCTTTCTTT
TRBV4-2	TRBJ1-1	NA	NA	CASSQDATRVPEAFF	TGTGCCAGCAGCCAAGATGCTACTCGGGTCCCTGAAGCTTTCTTT
TRBV5-1	TRBJ2-1	NA	TRBD2	CASSLAVGRALGEQFF	TGCGCCAGCAGCTTGGCCGTCGGGAGGGCCTTAGGTGAGCAGTTCTTC
TRBV12-3/TRBV12-4	TRBJ2-3	NA	NA	CASSPTTREQYF	TGTGCCAGCAGTCCGACGACTAGAGAGCAGTATTTT
TRBV10-3	TRBJ2-7	NA	NA	CAISESGGGYEQYF	TGTGCCATCAGTGAGTCGGGAGGAGGATACGAGCAGTACTTC
TRBV19	TRBJ1-6	NA	NA	CASSVQGKNSPLHF	TGTGCCAGTAGCGTACAGGGTAAGAATTCACCCCTCCACTTT
TRBV27	TRBJ2-7	NA	TRBD2	CASSRGGLTYEQYF	TGTGCCAGCAGCCGGGGGGGGCTAACCTACGAGCAGTACTTC
TRBV5-1	TRBJ1-2	NA	NA	CASTGGARSSNGLRSSYGYTF	TGCGCCAGCACCGGAGGGGCCCGGTCCTCGAACGGCTTAAGGTCGAGCTATGGCTACACCTTC
TRBV15	TRBJ1-1	NA	TRBD1	CATSRVTGGVEAFF	TGTGCCACCAGCAGAGTAACAGGGGGAGTAGAGGCTTTCTTT
TRBV7-2	TRBJ1-1	NA	NA	CASSLAYRDATEAFF	TGTGCCAGCAGCTTAGCGTACAGGGATGCCACTGAAGCTTTCTTT
TRBV28	TRBJ1-2	NA	TRBD1	CAYRGQLDYGYTF	TGTGCCTACAGGGGGCAATTGGACTATGGCTACACCTTC
TRBV21-1	TRBJ2-5	NA	NA	CAAAGNETQYF	TGTGCCGCGGCAGGGAACGAGACCCAGTACTTC
TRBV28	TRBJ2-5	large	TRBD1	CASGQGDETQYF	TGTGCCAGCGGACAGGGCGACGAGACCCAGTACTTC
TRBV2	TRBJ2-2	once	TRBD2	CASSRLAGRTGELFF	TGTGCCAGCAGCAGACTAGCCGGCCGCACCGGGGAGCTGTTTTTT
TRBV29-1	TRBJ1-1	NA	NA	CSGKGGRGTEAFF	TGCAGCGGAAAAGGGGGAAGGGGCACTGAAGCTTTCTTT
TRBV4-1	TRBJ1-4	NA	TRBD1	CASSQEEQGLGKLFF	TGCGCCAGCAGCCAAGAGGAACAGGGGTTAGGGAAACTGTTTTTT
TRBV5-4	TRBJ2-7	NA	TRBD2	CASSLWTSGRVEEQYF	TGTGCCAGCAGCCTCTGGACTAGCGGGAGAGTCGAGGAGCAGTACTTC
TRBV5-4	TRBJ1-6	NA	TRBD1	CASSTPGQGKSRPLHF	TGTGCCAGCAGCACCCCGGGACAGGGGAAGAGTAGACCCCTCCACTTT
TRBV15	TRBJ1-5	NA	TRBD1	CATSRQTGGKASYQPQHF	TGTGCCACCAGCAGACAAACAGGGGGCAAGGCGTCGTATCAGCCCCAGCATTTT
TRBV5-1	TRBJ1-2	NA	TRBD1	CASSPGGATYGYTF	TGCGCCAGCAGCCCAGGGGGCGCCACCTATGGCTACACCTTC
TRBV28	TRBJ1-1	NA	NA	CASSSGGLNTEAFF	TGTGCCAGCAGTTCCGGCGGCCTGAACACTGAAGCTTTCTTT
TRBV10-1	TRBJ2-5	NA	NA	CASSELRDILSATQYF	TGCGCCAGCAGTGAGCTCCGGGACATCCTTAGCGCGACCCAGTACTTC